This T cell receptor beta chain was obtained from a study of CD8 T cells in ankylosing spondylitis. TCRdb redid the calling of the 5' RACE reads with MiXCR, one entry per CDR3 protein. The repertoire holds 670,000 or so distinct CDR3 sequences, under 20% seen once, with around 19% in the top ten. CDR1 and CDR2 from the germline V gene are LGHNA and YSLEER. This CDR3 comprises 15 residues. V was cut by 5 bases and J by 5 bases, with 19 bases left in between. A word on this clonotype: Its matching antigen is unknown.

Findings and limits, study-wide: Characteristic of ankylosing spondylitis blood, it appeared, was a TCR beta motif comprising eight highly homologous variants.

The gene calls are TRBV4-3 and TRBJ2-7; possibly TRBD1 or TRBD2 for D (6 bases each). The sample taken for sequencing was blood, either unsorted or a sorted T cell fraction (not recorded which). This sequence originates from a male donor with ankylosing spondylitis. CDR3 nucleotides: TGCGCCAGCAGCTACGAGCGGACGGGGGCGGACGAGCAGTACTTC. This sequence encodes CASSYERTGADEQYF.